This T cell receptor beta chain is from a study of blood T cell repertoires in COVID-19 (dated by TCRdb to about 2020). At the level of the whole study: The collaborator samples originated in the United States, Italy and Spain and spanned the acute and convalescent phases of COVID-19. The sample metadata nearly always contained a de-identified subject ID, COVID-19 status, age in years and sex. Samples were obtained from the ongoing ImmuneRACE study (first 160 participants) and from over 1,000 subjects provided by 6 global collaborators. Deeply sampled blood TCRbeta repertoires from subjects exposed to, actively infected with, or recovered from COVID-19 were included in the dataset. Where HLA class I and class II types were available, the types were taken from metadata supplied by the sample provider, not from assay-based typing. The repertoires were released in a freely available public database meant as a resource for research on the immune response to SARS-CoV-2. The material from the prospective study consisted of cDNA or gDNA derived from T cells, B-cell-depleted T cells, or PBMCs.

Beyond this particular receptor, the publication reports: How much clinical and demographic metadata was included differed by source and by participant, and the metadata was provided uncurated.

With regard to this clone: The antigen this receptor binds is unknown. No much larger clonotype is one base removed from it; base qualities were not supplied.

In the prospective study, participants were 18 to 89 years old, resided in 25 or so geographic areas of the United States, and were enrolled through a virtual design. To assign participants to cohorts, the prospective study relied on clinical history that participants themselves reported in a screening survey and a study questionnaire. For ImmuneRACE Cohort 3, a participant was defined as recovered based on two consecutive negative NP/OP PCR tests, clearance by a healthcare professional, or resolution of symptoms. Mobile phlebotomists in the prospective study collected whole blood, serum and a nasopharyngeal or oropharyngeal swab from every participant. Over a roughly 2-month period, participants in the prospective study had the option of providing additional blood draws and questionnaires. Prospective study blood samples were shipped either frozen or at room temperature before DNA extraction.

TCRbeta CDR3 regions were amplified from genomic DNA using the immunoSEQ Assay, a bias-controlled multiplex PCR. Per the source publication's procedure: Nucleated cell counts per sample were estimated from amplification of reference gene primers within the assay. To quantify the absolute abundance of each unique TCRbeta CDR3 rearrangement, sequence reads were collapsed and filtered. For each sample, productive Simpson clonality was calculated by taking the square root of Simpson's diversity index across productive rearrangements. In its TCRdb copy, this immuneACCESS table keeps in-frame sequences only and misses some clones. Where compared with another copy, unresolved V genes explain less than half of these, and the others have no known cause. For V, J and clone size, that table is used; D and trimming come from the DNA. For this sample the table gives some 530,000 clones, of which about 88% were detected only once. The ten largest clones add up to 6.5% to 9.5% of the sample.

The trim is 2 bases for V and 6 bases for J, with a gap of 12 bases between the germline ends. Measured from the cysteine to the phenylalanine, the CDR3 is 14 residues long. Only the CDR3 DNA is retained, 42 bases long and in frame from the first base. The germline V gene yields SGHRS for CDR1 and YFSETQ for CDR2. Sequencing used PBMCs or T cells enriched from blood (not recorded which). The V and J segments used are TRBV5-1 and TRBJ2-1, with the D gene not clear enough to name. This receptor was taken from a woman in her sixties who had recovered from COVID-19. In nucleotide form, the sequence is TGCGCCAGCAGCTTCAGCGTAGTGATCAATGAGCAGTTCTTC. Translated, it reads CASSFSVVINEQFF. The variable domain in full, with residues beyond the CDR3 obtained from the reference TRBV5-1 and TRBJ2-1 genes, is KAGVTQTPRYLIKTRGQQVTLSCSPISGHRSVSWYQQTPGQGLQFLFEYFSETQRNKGNFPGRFSGRQFSNSRSEMNVSTLELGDSALYLCASSFSVVINEQFFGPGTRLTVL.